The 21 T cell receptor beta chains below all came from one sample that was sequenced in a study of human T cells and chemical hapten exposure. TCRdb independently ran MiXCR on the RACE reads; one entry per CDR3 protein. The sample lists 300,000 to 400,000 distinct CDR3 sequences, around 7% occurring once. Time point given: patch test 1, 2 weeks after DPC sensitization. Sample treatment: therapeutic diphenylcyclopropenone sensitization with weekly scalp DPC. The starting material was whole blood, obtained in connection with sensitization to the hapten diphenylcyclopropenone (DPC). The receptors come from a woman aged 18 to 35 with alopecia areata. Some clones in this sample may be carry-over from other donors' samples.

This clonotype has just a few counts. This rearrangement joins TRBV12-3 or TRBV12-4 to TRBJ2-3; 11 nucleotides line up with TRBD2. This CDR3 has 14 residues. V shed 6 bases, J shed 3 bases, and the junction held 2 bases outside the gene matches. The CDR3 region has the DNA TGTGCCAGCAGGACTAGCGGGAAAACAGATACGCAGTATTTT. This gives the protein CASRTSGKTDTQYF.

This chain connects TRBV2 to TRBJ1-1, with D possibly being TRBD1 (6 bases). Per germline, CDR1 SNHLY and CDR2 FYNNEI. The CDR3 contains 14 residues. Trimming stripped 4 bases from V and 3 bases from J, with 12 bases between. The CDR3 region is CASSGIAGDTEAFF. CDR3 nucleotides: TGTGCCAGCAGTGGTATAGCAGGGGACACTGAAGCTTTCTTT.

Many counts were recorded for this clonotype. V and J are TRBV6-5 and TRBJ2-6, with D tentatively TRBD2 (5 bases). V dropped 2 bases and J dropped 0 bases, with 5 bases sitting between them. Germline lookup yields CDR1 MNHEY and CDR2 SVGAGI. There are 15 residues in the CDR3. CDR3 in DNA: TGTGCCAGCAGTTACGAGGGCTCTGGGGCCAACGTCCTGACTTTC. It yields the protein CASSYEGSGANVLTF.

V usage is TRBV3-1 and J usage is TRBJ2-7; D remains ambiguous. Trimming shortened V by 8 bases and J by 1 base, and 12 bases separated the two germline ends. Germline V lookup: CDR1 LGHDT, CDR2 YNNKEL (reference sequence). This CDR3 spans 13 amino acids. CDR3 DNA: TGTGCCAGCGGTCCGACAAGATCCTACGAGCAGTACTTC. This encodes CASGPTRSYEQYF.

Only a few counts were recorded for this clonotype. This chain joins TRBV19 and TRBJ2-7, with D possibly being TRBD2 (5 bases). Trimming shortened V by 4 bases and J by 1 base, and 8 bases separated the two germline ends. The CDR3 totals 13 residues. Germline V gene lookup returns CDR1 LNHDA and CDR2 SQIVND (reference sequence). The chain's CDR3 is CASSSGESYEQYF. The DNA for the CDR3 is TGTGCCAGTAGTAGTGGGGAGTCCTACGAGCAGTACTTC.

This clonotype was counted only a few times. This sequence joins TRBV7-8 and TRBJ2-1; TRBD2 agrees at 12 bases. CDR1 is SGHVS, CDR2 FQNEAQ, per germline. The V and J ends lost 5 bases and 8 bases, in that order; junction bases with no gene match: 13. This CDR3 comprises 17 residues. In DNA, the CDR3 is TGTGCCAGCAGCCCATCTAGCGGGGGGGTCACGAGGGATGAGCAGTTCTTC. It encodes CASSPSSGGVTRDEQFF. Together with reference TRBV7-8 and TRBJ2-1, the CDR3 gives the full variable domain: GAGVSQSPRYKVAKRGQDVALRCDPISGHVSLFWYQQALGQGPEFLTYFQNEAQLDKSGLPSDRFFAERPEGSVSTLKIQRTQQEDSAVYLCASSPSSGGVTRDEQFFGPGTRLTVL.

V and J are TRBV10-3 and TRBJ1-3; a possible D gene is TRBD1 (5 bases). In germline, CDR1 is ENHRY, CDR2 SYGVKD. The length of the CDR3 is 16 residues. The V end lost 6 bases, the J end lost 0 bases, and 15 bases lay between the germline ends. CDR3 DNA: TGTGCCATCAGCTTTAGCACAGGCTACTCTGGAAACACCATATATTTT. The encoded protein is CAISFSTGYSGNTIYF.

This chain uses TRBV19 with TRBJ2-7, with TRBD1 matching over 9 bases. V lost 4 bases, J lost 2 bases, and 6 bases stayed unmatched. Germline CDR1 LNHDA, CDR2 SQIVND (reference sequence). The CDR3 extends over 15 amino acids. CDR3 nucleotides: TGTGCCAGTAGTACATCGACAGGGGGGGCCTACGAGCAGTACTTC. It codes for CASSTSTGGAYEQYF.

This clonotype occurred many times. The chain combines TRBV4-3 with TRBJ2-1, with 7 bases matching TRBD2. This CDR3 is 15 amino acids long. CDR1 LGHNA and CDR2 YSLEER come from the germline V gene. The trim removed 4 bases at V and 8 bases at J, leaving 11 bases unmatched. CDR3 amino acids: CASSPSREVRHEQFF. Written as DNA, the CDR3 is TGCGCCAGCAGCCCGAGCCGGGAGGTCCGTCATGAGCAGTTCTTC.

The gene calls are TRBV12-3 or TRBV12-4 and TRBJ1-2; D is undetermined. Trimming left V 5 bases short and J 6 bases short, with 13 bases between. The CDR3 extends over 13 amino acids. The CDR3 spells CASSTGLSDGYTF. The CDR3 DNA sequence: TGTGCCAGCAGTACGGGCCTGAGTGATGGCTACACCTTC.

This clonotype has only a few counts. This chain joins TRBV10-3 and TRBJ2-7; 9 bases match TRBD1. CDR1 and CDR2 (germline): ENHRY, SYGVKD. CDR3 length equals 14 residues. After removal of 4 bases from V and 5 bases from J, the junction contained 6 bases not matched to a gene. The CDR3 DNA sequence: TGTGCCATCAGTGTCTTTACAGGGGGCCACGAGCAGTACTTC. Translation gives CAISVFTGGHEQYF.

This clonotype was picked up many times. This rearrangement joins TRBV10-3 to TRBJ1-5, with D uncertain. Looked up from germline, CDR1 is ENHRY and CDR2 is SYGVKD. Trimming pared 0 bases from V and 7 bases from J, leaving 10 bases between. The CDR3 runs 14 residues. The CDR3 protein is CAISESESPQPQHF. The CDR3 DNA is TGTGCCATCAGTGAGTCGGAGTCCCCGCAGCCCCAGCATTTT.

V and J are TRBV18 and TRBJ1-1; 9 positions match TRBD1. Per germline, CDR1 KGHSH and CDR2 LQKENI. The CDR3 loop spans 16 amino acids. V was clipped by 2 bases and J by 0 bases; unmatched bases: 4. This CDR3 reads CASSPGQGPMNTEAFF. The CDR3 nucleotides read TGTGCCAGCTCACCAGGACAGGGGCCTATGAACACTGAAGCTTTCTTT.

This chain links TRBV7-9 with TRBJ2-7; the match to TRBD2 covers 7 bases. V gave up 3 bases and J gave up 7 bases; unmatched junction bases: 3. CDR1 is SEHNR, CDR2 FQNEAQ, per germline (reference sequence). The CDR3 consists of 12 residues. The CDR3 region is CASSFGEGEQYF. As DNA, the CDR3 is TGTGCCAGCAGCTTTGGGGAGGGGGAGCAGTACTTC.

This clonotype was seen only a few times. The chain employs TRBV7-9 and TRBJ2-3; TRBD2 matches 9 bases. CDR1 SEHNR and CDR2 FQNEAQ come from the germline V gene (reference sequence). CDR3 length equals 17 residues. Trimming at V came to 1 base and at J to 4 bases, leaving 9 bases not matched to a gene. The CDR3 nucleotides read TGTGCCAGCAGCTTAGAACCGGGCGGGGGGGCAGCAGATACGCAGTATTTT. This gives the protein CASSLEPGGGAADTQYF.

This clonotype was recorded at least ten times. The genes are TRBV7-3 and TRBJ1-1, with TRBD1 identical over 8 bases. The CDR3 is 13 amino acids. V was pared by 4 bases and J by 7 bases, with 5 bases of the junction left unmatched. CDR1 and CDR2 from the germline V gene are SGHTA and FQGTGA. CDR3 DNA sequence: TGTGCCAGCAGCTACGGGACAGGACTTGAAGCTTTCTTT. It encodes CASSYGTGLEAFF.

This clonotype was seen a handful of times. The gene calls are TRBV6-5 and TRBJ1-1; no clear D. Trimming took 2 bases from V and 1 from J, leaving 8 bases between them. Looked up from germline, CDR1 is MNHEY and CDR2 is SVGAGI. The CDR3 spans 14 residues. CDR3 amino acids: CASSYRSRNTEAFF. CDR3 coding DNA: TGTGCCAGCAGTTACAGGTCACGGAACACTGAAGCTTTCTTT.

This clonotype was counted many times. The gene calls are TRBV12-5 and TRBJ2-1; the D gene is possibly TRBD2 (5 bases). The CDR3 totals 15 residues. From germline, CDR1 is LGHNT and CDR2 FRNRAP. V lost 5 bases to trimming and J lost 7 bases, with 18 bases between them. The CDR3 reads CASGPPASRGNEQFF. CDR3 coding DNA: TGTGCTAGTGGTCCACCGGCCTCCCGCGGGAATGAGCAGTTCTTC.

This clonotype has just a few counts. V usage is TRBV7-2 and J usage is TRBJ1-4; TRBD1 might be the D (6 bases). The CDR3 extends over 13 amino acids. Trimming removed 0 bases from V and 7 bases from J, with 6 bases in between. The germline CDR1 and CDR2 sequences are SGHTA and FQGNSA. CDR3 amino acids: CASSLAQGEKLFF. The CDR3 nucleotides read TGTGCCAGCAGCTTAGCACAGGGTGAAAAACTGTTTTTT.

J is TRBJ2-3 and V is TRBV24-1; D is undetermined. The V gene lost 3 bases and the J gene lost 6 bases, with 9 bases spanning the gap. Looked up from germline, CDR1 is KGHDR and CDR2 is SFDVKD. This CDR3 region has 13 residues. The CDR3: CATSDTTMDTQYF. CDR3 DNA sequence: TGTGCCACCAGTGATACTACGATGGATACGCAGTATTTT.

The chain is built from TRBV19 and TRBJ2-2; either TRBD1 or TRBD2 may fit D (6 bases each). The CDR3 is made up of 17 amino acids. V lost 6 bases and J lost 4, with 21 bases in between. The germline CDR1 and CDR2 sequences are LNHDA and SQIVND (reference sequence). The CDR3 nucleotides read TGTGCCAGTAGGGAAAAGAGTCTACAGGGAGGCACCGGGGAGCTGTTTTTT. Its translation is CASREKSLQGGTGELFF.